Listed below are T cell receptor beta chains from one sample, sequenced in a study of shared T cell receptors in the human thymus. Assay used: immunoSEQ multiplex PCR; TCRdb lists only in-frame clones, some missing. Here the sample spans 600,000 to 900,000 clones, roughly 88% being singletons. The sample was also linked to a second study, of human thymus T cells.

The sample was thymocytes. The receptors shown here come from a girl less than two years old with a congenital heart defect. Both conserved end residues are part of each CDR3.

V | CDR3
TRBV7-6 | CASSLGIRSPLHF
TRBV6-6 | CASRDTGGVYGYTF
TRBV30 | CASAKLENTDTQYF
TRBV30 | CALRGLKGAYGYTF
TRBV5-1 | CASSLVWRGNSPLHF
TRBV27 | CASSLDRGGGYTF
TRBV28 | CASSLPRTSGGAGTQYF
TRBV5-5 | CASSLPGARENYGYTF
TRBV5-1 | CASSLRDRGPTSNYEQYF
TRBV9 | CASSVGGTGPMNTEAFF
TRBV6-5 | CASRKQSRAFF
TRBV18 | CASSPRTGVDYGYTF
TRBV6-5 | CASSYLPGDKDTEAFF
TRBV10-3 | CANSITGNTEAFF
TRBV27 | CASSSQWELGGGYTQYF
TRBV9 | CASSGPPGTGVPYTF